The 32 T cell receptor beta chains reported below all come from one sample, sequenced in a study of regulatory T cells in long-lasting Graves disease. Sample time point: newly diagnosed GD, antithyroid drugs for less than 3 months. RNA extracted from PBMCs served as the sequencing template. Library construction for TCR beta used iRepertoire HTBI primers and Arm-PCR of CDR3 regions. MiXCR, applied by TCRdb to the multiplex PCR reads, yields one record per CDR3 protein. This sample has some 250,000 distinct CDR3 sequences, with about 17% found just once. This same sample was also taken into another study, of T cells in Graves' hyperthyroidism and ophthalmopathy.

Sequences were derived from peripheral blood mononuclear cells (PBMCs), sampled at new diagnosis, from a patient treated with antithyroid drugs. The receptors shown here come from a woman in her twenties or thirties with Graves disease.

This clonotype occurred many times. CDR3 region: CASSEQGGDNVLTF. The CDR3 coding sequence is TGTGCCAGCAGCGAACAGGGGGGTGACAACGTCCTGACTTTC. The rearrangement joins TRBV13 to TRBJ2-6; 8 nucleotides line up with TRBD1. Germline CDR1 PRHDT, CDR2 FYEKMQ (reference sequence). After removal of 5 bases from V and 9 bases from J, the junction contained 6 bases not matched to a gene. This CDR3 is built from 14 residues.

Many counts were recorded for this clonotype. CDR3: CASSMAWDSLYLEKLFF. For the CDR3, the DNA is TGTGCCAGTAGTATGGCTTGGGACAGCCTTTACCTCGAAAAACTGTTTTTT. The chain carries TRBV19 and TRBJ1-4, with 7 bases identical to TRBD1. V lost 3 bases to trimming and J lost 8 bases; unmatched junction nucleotides: 15. Germline values: CDR1 LNHDA, CDR2 SQIVND (reference sequence). The CDR3 spans 17 residues.

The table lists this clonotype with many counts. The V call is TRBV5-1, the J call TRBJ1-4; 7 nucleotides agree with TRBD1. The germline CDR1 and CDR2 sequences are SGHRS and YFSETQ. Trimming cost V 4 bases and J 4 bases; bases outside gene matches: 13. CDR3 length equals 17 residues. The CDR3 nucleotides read TGCGCCAGCAGCGCCTCGGGACAGCACCTGTTTAATGAAAAACTGTTTTTT. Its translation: CASSASGQHLFNEKLFF.

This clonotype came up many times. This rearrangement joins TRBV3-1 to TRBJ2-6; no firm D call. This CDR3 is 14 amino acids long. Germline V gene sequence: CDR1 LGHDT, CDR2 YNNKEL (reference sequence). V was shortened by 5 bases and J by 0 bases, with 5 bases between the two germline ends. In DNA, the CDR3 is TGTGCCAGCAGCGCTAACTCTGGGGCCAACGTCCTGACTTTC. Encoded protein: CASSANSGANVLTF.

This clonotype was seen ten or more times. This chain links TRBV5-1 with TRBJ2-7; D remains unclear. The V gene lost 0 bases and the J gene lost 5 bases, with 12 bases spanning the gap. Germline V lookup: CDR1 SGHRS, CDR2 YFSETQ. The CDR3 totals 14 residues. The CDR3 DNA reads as TGCGCCAGCAGCTTGGGGGCTGGCCACAACGAGCAGTACTTC. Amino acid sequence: CASSLGAGHNEQYF.

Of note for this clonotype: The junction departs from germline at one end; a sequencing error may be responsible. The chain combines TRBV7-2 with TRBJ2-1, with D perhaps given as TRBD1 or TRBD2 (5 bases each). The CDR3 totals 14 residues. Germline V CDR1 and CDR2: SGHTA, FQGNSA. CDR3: CANSLDGGYNEQFF. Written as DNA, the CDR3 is TGTGCCAACAGCTTAGATGGGGGTTACAATGAGCAGTTCTTC.

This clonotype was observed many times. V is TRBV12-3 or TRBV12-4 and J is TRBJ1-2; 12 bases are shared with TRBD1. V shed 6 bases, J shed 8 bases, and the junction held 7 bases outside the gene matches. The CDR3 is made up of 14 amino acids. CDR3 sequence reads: CASSWDRGRGGYTF. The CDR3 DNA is TGTGCCAGCAGCTGGGACAGGGGGCGCGGGGGCTACACCTTC.

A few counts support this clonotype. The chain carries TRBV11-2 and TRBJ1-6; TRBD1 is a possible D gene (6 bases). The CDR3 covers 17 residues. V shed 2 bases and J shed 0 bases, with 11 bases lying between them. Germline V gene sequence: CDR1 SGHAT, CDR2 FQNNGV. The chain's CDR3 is CASSLLRGSSYNSPLHF. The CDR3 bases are TGTGCCAGCAGCTTACTGAGGGGGAGCTCCTATAATTCACCCCTCCACTTT.

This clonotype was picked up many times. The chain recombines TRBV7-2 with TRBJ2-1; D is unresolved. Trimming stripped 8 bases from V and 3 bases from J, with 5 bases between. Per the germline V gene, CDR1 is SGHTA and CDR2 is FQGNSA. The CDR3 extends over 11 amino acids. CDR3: CASRNYNEQFF. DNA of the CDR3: TGTGCCAGCCGAAACTACAATGAGCAGTTCTTC.

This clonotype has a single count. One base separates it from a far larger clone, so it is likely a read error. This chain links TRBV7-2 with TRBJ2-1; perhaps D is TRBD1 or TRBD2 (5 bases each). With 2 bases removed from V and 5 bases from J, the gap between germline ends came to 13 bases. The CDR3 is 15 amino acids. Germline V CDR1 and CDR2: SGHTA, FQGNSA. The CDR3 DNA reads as TGTGCCAGCAGCTTACCCGGGGCAGGGAACAATGAGCAGTTCTTC. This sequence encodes CASSLPGAGNNEQFF.

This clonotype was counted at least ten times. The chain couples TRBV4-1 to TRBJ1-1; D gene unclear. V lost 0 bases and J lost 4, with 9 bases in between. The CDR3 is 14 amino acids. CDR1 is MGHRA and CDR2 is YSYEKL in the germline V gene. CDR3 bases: TGCGCCAGCAGCCAAGAATTAGGAGCCACTGAAGCTTTCTTT. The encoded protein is CASSQELGATEAFF.

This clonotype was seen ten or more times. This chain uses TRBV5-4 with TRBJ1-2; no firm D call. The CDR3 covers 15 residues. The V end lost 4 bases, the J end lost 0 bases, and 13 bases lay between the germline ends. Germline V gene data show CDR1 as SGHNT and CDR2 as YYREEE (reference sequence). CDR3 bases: TGTGCCAGCAGCCTATACACCGGAACTAACTATGGCTACACCTTC. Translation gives CASSLYTGTNYGYTF.

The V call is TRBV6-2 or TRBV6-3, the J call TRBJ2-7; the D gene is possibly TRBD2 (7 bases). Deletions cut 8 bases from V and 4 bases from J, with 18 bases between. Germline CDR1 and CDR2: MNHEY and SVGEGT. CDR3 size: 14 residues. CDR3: CASDTSRGGYEQYF. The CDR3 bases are TGTGCCAGCGATACAAGTAGGGGGGGTTACGAGCAGTACTTC.

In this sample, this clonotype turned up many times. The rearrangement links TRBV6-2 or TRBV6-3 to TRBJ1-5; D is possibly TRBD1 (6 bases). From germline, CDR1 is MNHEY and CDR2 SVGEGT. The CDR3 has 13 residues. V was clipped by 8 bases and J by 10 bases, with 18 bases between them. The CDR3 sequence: CASSSRGWEPQHF. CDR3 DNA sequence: TGTGCCAGCTCTAGCAGGGGATGGGAACCCCAGCATTTT.

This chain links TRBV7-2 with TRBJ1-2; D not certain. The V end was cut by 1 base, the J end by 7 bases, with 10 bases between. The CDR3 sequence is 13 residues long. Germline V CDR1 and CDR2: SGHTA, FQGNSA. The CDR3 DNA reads TGTGCCAGCAGCTTAGAGGGAACCCTTGGCTACACCTTC. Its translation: CASSLEGTLGYTF.

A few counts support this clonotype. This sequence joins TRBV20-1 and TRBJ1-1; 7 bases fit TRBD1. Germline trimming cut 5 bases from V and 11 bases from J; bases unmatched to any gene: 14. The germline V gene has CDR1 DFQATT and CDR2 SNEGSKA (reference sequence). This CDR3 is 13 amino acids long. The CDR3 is CSALPAGGVEAFF. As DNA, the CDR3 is TGCAGTGCTCTCCCAGCAGGGGGGGTAGAGGCTTTCTTT.

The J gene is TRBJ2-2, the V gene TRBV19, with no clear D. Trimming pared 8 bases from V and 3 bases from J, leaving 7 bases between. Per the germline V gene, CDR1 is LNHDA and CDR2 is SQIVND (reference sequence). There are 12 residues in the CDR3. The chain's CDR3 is CASGIYTGELFF. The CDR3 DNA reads TGTGCCAGTGGGATTTACACCGGGGAGCTGTTTTTT.

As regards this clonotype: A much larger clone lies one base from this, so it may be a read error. The CDR3 here is CASSRDYNGYEQYF. The CDR3 coding sequence is TGTGCCAGCAGCCGAGATTACAACGGCTACGAGCAGTACTTC. The chain links TRBV3-1 to TRBJ2-7; D call uncertain. The germline CDR1 and CDR2 sequences are LGHDT and YNNKEL (reference sequence). CDR3 length: 14 amino acids. Trimming left V 4 bases short and J 3 bases short, with 13 bases between.

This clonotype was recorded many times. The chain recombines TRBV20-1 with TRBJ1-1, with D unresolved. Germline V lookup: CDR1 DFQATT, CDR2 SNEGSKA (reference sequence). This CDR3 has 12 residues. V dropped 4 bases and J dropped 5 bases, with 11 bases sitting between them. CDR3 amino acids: CSAIIRVTEAFF. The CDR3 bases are TGCAGTGCTATTATAAGAGTGACTGAAGCTTTCTTT.

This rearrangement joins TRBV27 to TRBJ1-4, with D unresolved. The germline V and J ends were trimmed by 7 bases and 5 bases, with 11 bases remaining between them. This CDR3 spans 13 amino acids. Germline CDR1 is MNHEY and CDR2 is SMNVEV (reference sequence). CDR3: CASTGYPNEKLFF. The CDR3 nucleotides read TGTGCCAGCACTGGGTACCCGAATGAAAAACTGTTTTTT.

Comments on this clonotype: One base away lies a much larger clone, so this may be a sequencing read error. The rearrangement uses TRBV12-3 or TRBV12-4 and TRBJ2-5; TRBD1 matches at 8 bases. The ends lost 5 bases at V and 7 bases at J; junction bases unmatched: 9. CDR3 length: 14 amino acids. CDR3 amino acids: CASSQTGGGGTQYF. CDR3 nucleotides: TGTGCCAGCAGTCAAACAGGGGGTGGGGGGACCCAGTACTTC.

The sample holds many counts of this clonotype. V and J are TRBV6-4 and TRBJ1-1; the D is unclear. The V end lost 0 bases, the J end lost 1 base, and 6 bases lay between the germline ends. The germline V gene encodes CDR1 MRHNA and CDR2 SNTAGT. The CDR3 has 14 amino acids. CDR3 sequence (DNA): TGTGCCAGCAGTGACTCGAATCGGAACACTGAAGCTTTCTTT. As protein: CASSDSNRNTEAFF.

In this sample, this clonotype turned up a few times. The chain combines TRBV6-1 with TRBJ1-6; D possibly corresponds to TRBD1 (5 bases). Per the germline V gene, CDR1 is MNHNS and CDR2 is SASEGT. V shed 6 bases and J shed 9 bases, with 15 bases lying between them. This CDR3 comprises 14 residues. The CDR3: CASSPQGAASPLHF. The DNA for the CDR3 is TGTGCCAGCAGCCCCCAGGGAGCGGCTTCACCCCTCCACTTT.

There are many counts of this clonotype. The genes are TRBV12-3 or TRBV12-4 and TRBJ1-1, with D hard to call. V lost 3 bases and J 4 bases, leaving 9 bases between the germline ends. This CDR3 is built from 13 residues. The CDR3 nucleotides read TGTGCCAGCAGTTTGGGCCTTTTCACTGAAGCTTTCTTT. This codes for CASSLGLFTEAFF.

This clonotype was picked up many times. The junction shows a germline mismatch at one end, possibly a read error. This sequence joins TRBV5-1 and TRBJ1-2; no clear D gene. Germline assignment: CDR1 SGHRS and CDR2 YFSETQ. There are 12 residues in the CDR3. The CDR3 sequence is CASSLRGYDYTF. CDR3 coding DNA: TGTGCCAGCAGCTTAAGAGGCTATGACTACACCTTC.

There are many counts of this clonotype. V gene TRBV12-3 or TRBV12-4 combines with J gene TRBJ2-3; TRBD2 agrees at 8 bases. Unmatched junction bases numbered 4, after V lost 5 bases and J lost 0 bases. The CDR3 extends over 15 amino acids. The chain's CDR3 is CASSRTSGSTDTQYF. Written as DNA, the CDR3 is TGTGCCAGCAGTCGTACTAGCGGTAGCACAGATACGCAGTATTTT.

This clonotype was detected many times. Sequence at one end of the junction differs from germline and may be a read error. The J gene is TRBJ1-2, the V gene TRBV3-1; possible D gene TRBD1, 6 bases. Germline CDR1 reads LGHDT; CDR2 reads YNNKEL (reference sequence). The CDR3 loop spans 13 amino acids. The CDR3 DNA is TGTGCCAGCAACCAACAGGGAGACTATGGCTACACCTTC. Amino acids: CASNQQGDYGYTF.

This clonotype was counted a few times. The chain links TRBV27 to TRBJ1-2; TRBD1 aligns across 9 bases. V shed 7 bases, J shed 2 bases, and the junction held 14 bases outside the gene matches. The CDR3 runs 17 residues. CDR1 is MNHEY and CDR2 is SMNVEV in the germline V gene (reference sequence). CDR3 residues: CASNRRQGDGKNYGYTF. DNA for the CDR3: TGTGCCAGCAACCGGAGACAGGGGGATGGTAAGAACTATGGCTACACCTTC.

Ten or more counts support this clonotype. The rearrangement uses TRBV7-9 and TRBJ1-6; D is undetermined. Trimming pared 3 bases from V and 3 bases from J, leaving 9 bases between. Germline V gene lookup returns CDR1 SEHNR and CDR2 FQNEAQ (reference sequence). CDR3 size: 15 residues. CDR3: CASSFVGDYNSPLHF. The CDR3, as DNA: TGTGCCAGCAGCTTTGTCGGGGACTATAATTCACCCCTCCACTTT.

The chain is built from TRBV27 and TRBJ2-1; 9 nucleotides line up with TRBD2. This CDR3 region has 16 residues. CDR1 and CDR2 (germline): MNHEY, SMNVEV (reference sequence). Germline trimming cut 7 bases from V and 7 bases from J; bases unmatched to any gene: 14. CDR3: CASTQSWRGGINEQFF. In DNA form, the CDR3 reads TGTGCCAGCACCCAATCTTGGCGGGGGGGTATAAATGAGCAGTTCTTC.

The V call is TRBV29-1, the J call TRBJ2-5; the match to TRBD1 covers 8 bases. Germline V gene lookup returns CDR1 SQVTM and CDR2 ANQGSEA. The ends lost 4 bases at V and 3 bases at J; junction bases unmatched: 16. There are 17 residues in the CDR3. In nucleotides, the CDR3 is TGCAGCGTTGGACAGGGGAGCGTCGGGACTGGAAAAGAGACCCAGTACTTC. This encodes CSVGQGSVGTGKETQYF.

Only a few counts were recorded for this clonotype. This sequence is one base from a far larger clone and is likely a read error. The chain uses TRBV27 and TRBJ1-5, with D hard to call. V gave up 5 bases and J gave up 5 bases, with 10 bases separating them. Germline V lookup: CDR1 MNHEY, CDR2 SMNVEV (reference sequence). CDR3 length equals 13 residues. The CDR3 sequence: CASSDQAHQPQHF. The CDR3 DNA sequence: TGTGCCAGCAGTGATCAGGCGCATCAGCCCCAGCATTTT.